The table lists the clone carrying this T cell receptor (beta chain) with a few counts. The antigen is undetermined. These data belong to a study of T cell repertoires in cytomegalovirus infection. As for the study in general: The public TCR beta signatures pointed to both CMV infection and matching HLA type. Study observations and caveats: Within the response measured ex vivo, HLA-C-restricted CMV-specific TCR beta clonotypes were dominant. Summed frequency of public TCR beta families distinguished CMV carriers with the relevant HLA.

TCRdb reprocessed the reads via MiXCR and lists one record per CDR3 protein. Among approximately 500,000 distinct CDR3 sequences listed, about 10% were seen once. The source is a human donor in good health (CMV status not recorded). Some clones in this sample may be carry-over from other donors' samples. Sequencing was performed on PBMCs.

The DNA of the CDR3 is TGTGCCAGCAGCCAGAGACAGGGGGCCAATGAGCAGTTCTTC. Translation gives CASSQRQGANEQFF. The chain uses TRBV3-1 and TRBJ2-1; 10 bases fit TRBD1. The junction had 2 bases not matched to a gene; V was cut back by 3 bases and J by 6 bases. This CDR3 is built from 14 residues. Germline CDR1 LGHDT, CDR2 YNNKEL (reference sequence).